This T cell receptor (beta chain) stems from a study of cytomegalovirus exposure and HLA in healthy donors (dated by TCRdb to about 2017). At the level of the whole study: An earlier analysis of a few hundred of the donors reported about 280 Gb of sequence data and 100 million to 120 million unique TCR beta sequences obtained from about 170 million T cells. About 300 gigabases of sequencing data and some 85 million unique TCR sequences were included in an early release covering about 600 HLA-typed donors. Of the 398 genotyped donors, 65% to 90% fell in the genetic ancestry cluster associated with self-reported Caucasian donors. The study aimed to test whether signatures of past pathogen exposure could be identified by cataloging public T cell receptors. The T cell repertoires of 550 to 850 subjects were profiled by immunosequencing and related to cytomegalovirus serostatus. Besides the first cohort of roughly 640 subjects, a separate validation cohort made up of around 120 different subjects was used. To predict cytomegalovirus infection status, the study brought together high-throughput TCR immunosequencing, statistical association of individual TCRs with disease status, and machine learning. To study patterns of TCR occurrence, a later analysis re-analyzed previously published TCR beta repertoires from 666 donors and added high-resolution HLA genotyping. In the later analysis, no new phenotypic data were used to find candidate immune exposures; instead, reliance was placed on TCR beta sequences and their occurrence across donors. An earlier analysis of 450 to 750 of the donors used high-throughput TCR beta sequencing to judge whether each TCR beta V gene segment behaved as functional or pseudogenic. Donor age, sex, ethnicity and CMV serostatus were compiled alongside the repertoire data. A later genetic analysis took genome-wide SNP genotypes for about 60% of the roughly 670 donors and used that subset as a discovery cohort. All discovery cohort repertoires had been generated using a single sequencing platform. Both class I and class II loci were covered by HLA typing, at four-digit resolution. The number of typed donors differed by locus: roughly 629-640 for A, B, C, DRB1 and DQB1; some 540 for DQA1; approximately 600 for DPA1; and 450 to 480 for DPB1. Five DR-DQ haplotypes were handled as single units for association and clustering, since linkage in the cohort was strong. Across some 400 genotyped donors of the cohort, an average of about 200,000 unique TCR beta nucleotide sequences per donor were sequenced, and 15% to 20% of those sequences were non-productive.

On this clone: Its antigen is unknown. Per-base quality was not reported, and no clone a single base away is much larger than it.

The cohort consisted of 666 healthy bone marrow donors. All cohort members were sampled while nominally healthy, although unrecorded immune exposures were likely present. The donor was CMV seronegative and belonged to the group of approximately 320 seronegative cohort members. A peripheral blood sample was provided by each donor, and peripheral blood mononuclear cells were used for TCR beta sequencing. The Qiagen DNeasy Blood Extraction Kit was used to extract genomic DNA from the blood cell samples. Library preparation used the immunoSEQ multiplex PCR assay. For the multiplex PCR, a mixture combining 60 forward primers for TCR Vbeta segments and 13 reverse primers for TCR Jbeta segments was used. A multiplex PCR assay on genomic DNA amplified the CDR3 region of rearranged TCR beta genes. The Illumina HiSeq System was used to sequence the amplified TCR beta libraries as 87-base-pair reads. In the paper's pipeline: A later analysis counted 75 million to 100 million unique TCR beta chains across the 550 to 800 repertoires, and 10 million to 12 million of these chains were shared by at least two donors. Raw reads were error-corrected and collapsed into unique sequences by a nearest-neighbor algorithm in which closely related sequences were merged to remove PCR and sequencing errors. To assign V, D and J gene segments, CDR3 sequences were aligned to IMGT reference sequences. For a sequence to be retained, a match of at least six nucleotides was required to both a V gene segment and a J gene segment. A rearrangement was called productive if the CDR3 had no stop codons and remained in frame with V and J, and every other rearrangement was called non-productive. Following IMGT convention, CDR3 was defined as the stretch from the second conserved V-encoded cysteine to the conserved J-encoded phenylalanine. The earlier analysis of roughly 590 of the donors excluded any sequence lacking an unambiguous match to a single V gene segment. In an earlier analysis of 587 of the donors, V segments were called functional above 56.7% productive rearrangements and were called segregating when the between-donor standard deviation exceeded 5%. A statistical classification framework was developed to diagnose cytomegalovirus status using the catalog of TCR beta chain sequences. V and J gene assignment, in a later analysis, came from comparing TCR nucleotide sequences with IMGT/GENE-DB human TR gene sequences. In a later analysis, CDR3 sequences and most-parsimonious VDJ recombination scenarios were assigned using the TCRdist pipeline. In a later analysis, each TCR beta chain was defined by its CDR3 amino acid sequence together with its V-gene family, and reads lacking a unique V-gene family were excluded. A later analysis removed nearly 600 highly shared, low-generation-probability nucleotide sequences to deal with suspected cross-contamination and a sequencing artifact. A later analysis calculated a clonal expansion index for each public chain from normalized within-repertoire ranks of inferred template counts. Generation probabilities in a later analysis came from a VDJ recombination model fitted to out-of-frame rearrangements, and those results were checked against IGoR. In a later analysis, TCR-TCR, TCR-HLA and TCR-CMV co-occurrence was scored with hypergeometric tests, and a repertoire-size bias correction was applied to TCR pairs. False discovery rates were estimated in a later analysis by permuting HLA or CMV assignments 20 times. A later analysis grouped co-occurring TCRs with DBSCAN, adding TCRdist sequence similarity when clustering within HLA-allele-positive subsets. Repertoires with fewer than 30,000 or more than 120,000 public chains were left out of co-occurrence clustering, as were five repertoires with anomalous nucleotide sharing. Drawn from immuneACCESS, this table holds only the in-frame rearrangements with V and J called that TCRdb kept. Clones are partly lost; checked studies trace under half to an unresolved V gene and leave the rest unexplained. V, J and clone size derive from that table, while D and trimming were established from the DNA sequence. This sample comprises 150,000 to 200,000 clones, roughly 79% of them detected only once. The ten largest clones capture around 1.9% of the sample.

The trim is 5 bases for V and 3 bases for J, with a gap of 14 bases between the germline ends. The CDR3 spans 15 residues, from the cysteine through the phenylalanine. The retained sequence is limited to the CDR3, 45 bases, with the frame set at the first base. In the germline V gene (reference sequence), CDR1 corresponds to LNHDA and CDR2 to SQIVND. On the study overall, not on this receptor specifically: The classifier was reported to diagnose cytomegalovirus status with high specificity and sensitivity in both the original and validation cohorts. A further reported finding was that TCR beta sequences accurately predicted the HLA-A and HLA-B alleles for most subjects in the first cohort. In a later genetic analysis, fewer N-insertions in productive TCRs were reported among donors in an Asian-associated ancestry cluster than the approximately 710-donor mean. A group of highly shared sequence variants was considered likely to be a technical artifact of the sequencing pipeline. A few of the identified cytomegalovirus-associated TCR beta chains were confirmed in vitro to be specific for cytomegalovirus antigens. Assigning TCR associations to individual alleles was difficult when HLA alleles, especially DR and DQ, strongly co-occurred. According to a later analysis, most CMV-associated TCR beta chains appeared to be HLA-restricted, and the HLA associations seemed to be driven largely by CMV exposure. Specific HLA alleles were associated with about 17,000 TCR beta sequences at a false discovery rate of 0.05 in a later analysis. Roughly uniform sequencing depth across donors was assumed in presence/absence analyses, although this assumption may not hold. Several of the top co-occurrence clusters appeared to be linked to parvovirus B19, influenza, CMV and Epstein-Barr virus, according to a later analysis. In a later genetic analysis, a missense DCLRE1C variant was associated with V-gene and J-gene trimming of TCR beta chains, and the association was replicated in an independent cohort. The earlier analysis of 587 of the donors excluded some 16 rarely observed V segments, including chromosome 9 orphons, because counts were too low. In a later analysis, HLA-associated TCR beta chains were found to be more clonally expanded and to have lower generation probabilities than equally common non-associated chains. Linkage disequilibrium might explain the correlated functional status among segregating V segments, but an unknown experimental factor could not be ruled out. In a later analysis, the rate of TCR association differed among HLA loci, with DRB1 alleles having the most associated TCRs and HLA-C alleles having the fewest. The 87-base-pair reads could not distinguish some IMGT-functional V segments, including TRBV6-2 and TRBV6-3, so those segments were excluded. Because HLA typing was unavailable for some donors at each locus, only the typed subset was used in association tests. In the study, around 160 TCR beta chains were listed as associated with cytomegalovirus. This cohort had only TCR beta chains sequenced, and the lack of alpha or paired-chain data limited which features could be detected. The only immune exposure information available for the cohort was CMV serostatus. The authors suggested that the approach could potentially be generalized to other disease states and immunological phenotypes. In an earlier analysis of fewer than 750 of the donors, most TCR beta V segments were observed in productive rearrangements about 87% or about 30% of the time, broadly matching IMGT annotations. While some public TCRs were present in many individuals, most TCR sequences turned up only very rarely across donors.

The sequencing input was PBMCs. This TCR derives from a man younger than 40 in good health and CMV-seronegative. The chain couples TRBV19 to TRBJ1-5, with a tentative D gene TRBD1 over 6 matching bases. CDR3 reads: CASSLRRGANQPQHF. The sequenced DNA: TGTGCCAGTAGTCTCAGGCGGGGGGCCAATCAGCCCCAGCATTTT.